This T cell receptor (beta chain) originates from a study of cytomegalovirus exposure and HLA in healthy donors (TCRdb year 2017). At the level of the whole study: According to an earlier analysis of 550 to 750 of the donors, some 180 million T cells yielded 95 million to 140 million unique TCR beta sequences and roughly 280 Gb of sequence data. The study combined high-throughput TCR immunosequencing, statistical association of individual TCRs with disease status, and machine learning to predict cytomegalovirus infection status. Besides the first cohort of 550 to 750 subjects, a separate validation cohort made up of roughly 130 different subjects was used. Every discovery cohort repertoire had been produced on one sequencing platform. The T cell repertoires of some 670 subjects were profiled by immunosequencing and related to cytomegalovirus serostatus. Among over 350 genotyped donors of the cohort, an average of around 240,000 unique TCR beta nucleotide sequences were sequenced per donor, roughly 20% of them non-productive. An early release covering more than 500 HLA-typed donors comprised approximately 300 gigabases of sequencing data and around 85 million unique TCR sequences. The number of donors typed differed by locus, with 629-630 for A, B, C, DRB1 and DQB1, roughly 520 for DQA1, about 610 for DPA1, and around 460 for DPB1. An earlier analysis of about 600 of the donors used high-throughput TCR beta sequencing to judge whether each TCR beta V gene segment behaved as functional or pseudogenic. Of the roughly 410 genotyped donors, approximately 80% were placed in the genetic ancestry cluster associated with self-reported Caucasian donors. To study patterns of TCR occurrence, a later analysis re-analyzed previously published TCR beta repertoires from hundreds of donors and added high-resolution HLA genotyping. The study aimed to test whether cataloging public T cell receptors could reveal signatures of past pathogen exposure. Roughly five DR-DQ haplotypes were treated as single units for association and clustering because of strong linkage in the cohort. Class I and class II HLA loci were covered by the typing at four-digit resolution. Donor age, sex, ethnicity and CMV serostatus were compiled together with the repertoire data. In a later genetic analysis, genome-wide SNP genotypes for about three fifths of the roughly 670 donors were used, and that subset was treated as a discovery cohort. In the later analysis, no new phenotypic data were used to find candidate immune exposures; instead, reliance was placed on TCR beta sequences and their occurrence across donors.

The CDR1 and CDR2 encoded by the germline V gene (reference sequence) are LNHNV and YYDKDF. V loses 5 bases at its end and J loses 5 bases; junction bases beyond the gene matches: 9. The CDR3 sequence holds 16 residues, the cysteine and phenylalanine included. The read is trimmed to its CDR3 DNA, 48 bases read in frame from base 1. Libraries were constructed by the immunoSEQ multiplex PCR assay. A mixture of 60 forward primers for TCR Vbeta segments and 13 reverse primers for TCR Jbeta segments was used in the multiplex PCR. A multiplex PCR assay on genomic DNA amplified the CDR3 region of rearranged TCR beta genes. The Illumina HiSeq System was used to sequence the amplified TCR beta libraries as 87-base-pair reads. The authors' analysis ran thus. In a later analysis, tens of millions of unique TCR beta chains were counted across the 666 repertoires, and approximately 11 million of these chains were shared by at least two donors. To remove PCR and sequencing errors, raw reads were error-corrected and collapsed into unique sequences using a nearest-neighbor algorithm that merged closely related sequences. V, D and J gene segments were assigned by aligning CDR3 sequences to IMGT reference sequences. For a sequence to be retained, a match of at least six nucleotides to both a V gene segment and a J gene segment was required. Rearrangements were classified as productive when the CDR3 lacked stop codons and remained in frame with V and J, and all other rearrangements were classified as non-productive. CDR3 was defined by IMGT convention, running from the second conserved V-encoded cysteine to the conserved J-encoded phenylalanine. The earlier analysis of fewer than 700 of the donors excluded sequences that lacked an unambiguous match to a single V gene segment. An earlier analysis of 450 to 650 of the donors called V segments functional above 56.7% productive rearrangements and segregating when the between-donor standard deviation exceeded 5%. A statistical classification framework was built to diagnose cytomegalovirus status from the catalog of TCR beta chain sequences. In a later analysis, V and J genes were assigned by comparing TCR nucleotide sequences against IMGT/GENE-DB human TR gene sequences. The TCRdist pipeline was used in a later analysis to assign CDR3 sequences and most-parsimonious VDJ recombination scenarios. A later analysis defined each TCR beta chain by its CDR3 amino acid sequence plus V-gene family, and excluded reads lacking a unique V-gene family. As a way to deal with suspected cross-contamination and a sequencing artifact, a later analysis dropped 500 to 700 nucleotide sequences that were highly shared and had low generation probability. In a later analysis, a clonal expansion index was calculated for each public chain from normalized within-repertoire ranks of inferred template counts. In a later analysis, generation probabilities were computed with a VDJ recombination model fitted to out-of-frame rearrangements, and the resulting probabilities were checked against IGoR. In a later analysis, TCR-TCR, TCR-HLA and TCR-CMV co-occurrence was scored with hypergeometric tests, and a repertoire-size bias correction was applied to TCR pairs. In a later analysis, false discovery rates were estimated by permuting HLA or CMV assignments 20 times. A later analysis grouped co-occurring TCRs with DBSCAN, adding TCRdist sequence similarity when clustering within HLA-allele-positive subsets. For co-occurrence clustering, repertoires with fewer than 30,000 or more than 120,000 public chains were excluded, along with a handful of repertoires with anomalous nucleotide sharing. Imported from immuneACCESS, the table was reduced by TCRdb to in-frame sequences with V and J called. These copies leave out some clones; in studies compared against another copy, an unresolved V gene accounts for under half, and the cause of the remainder is not known. V and J calls and clone size are as listed in that table; D and trimming were resolved from the DNA. In all, the sample holds around 150,000 clones, and roughly 80% of those were seen once. The ten largest clones represent approximately 15% of the sample.

Findings and caveats that apply to the study as a whole: A later analysis associated approximately 17,000 TCR beta sequences with specific HLA alleles at a false discovery rate of 0.05. A further reported finding was that TCR beta sequences accurately predicted the HLA-A and HLA-B alleles for most subjects in the first cohort. In vitro tests confirmed that a few of the cytomegalovirus-associated TCR beta chains recognize cytomegalovirus antigens. In an earlier analysis of under 600 of the donors, most TCR beta V segments were observed in productive rearrangements about 90% or about 30% of the time, broadly matching IMGT annotations. Because counts were too low, around 18 rarely observed V segments, including chromosome 9 orphons, were left out of the earlier analysis of 587 of the donors. The authors suggested that the approach could potentially be generalized to other disease states and immunological phenotypes. The study listed approximately 150 TCR beta chains as associated with cytomegalovirus. When HLA alleles, especially DR and DQ, strongly co-occurred, attributing TCR associations to individual alleles was difficult. Immune exposure information for the cohort was limited to CMV serostatus. A later analysis found that most CMV-associated TCR beta chains appeared HLA-restricted, with HLA associations seemingly driven largely by CMV exposure. According to a later analysis, TCR association rates differed among HLA loci, with DRB1 alleles showing the most associated TCRs and HLA-C alleles showing the fewest. An association between a missense DCLRE1C variant and V-gene and J-gene trimming of TCR beta chains was found in a later genetic analysis and replicated in an independent cohort. Some IMGT-functional V segments, including TRBV6-2 and TRBV6-3, could not be distinguished by the 87-base-pair reads and were therefore excluded. In a later analysis, HLA-associated TCR beta chains showed more clonal expansion and lower generation probabilities than non-associated chains that were equally common. A cluster of highly shared sequence variants was judged likely to be a technical artifact of the sequencing pipeline. According to a later analysis, parvovirus B19, influenza, CMV and Epstein-Barr virus appeared linked to several top co-occurrence clusters. Linkage disequilibrium might explain the correlated functional status among segregating V segments, but an unknown experimental factor could not be excluded. Because HLA typing was unavailable for some donors at each locus, only the typed subset was used in association tests. Across donors, most TCR sequences were observed very rarely, whereas some public TCRs were present in many individuals. Compared with the 666-donor mean, donors in an Asian-associated ancestry cluster had fewer N-insertions in productive TCRs, according to a later genetic analysis. The classifier was reported to diagnose cytomegalovirus status with high specificity and sensitivity in both the original and validation cohorts. The presence/absence analyses assumed that sequencing depth was roughly uniform across donors, and that assumption may not be true. The cohort was sequenced for TCR beta chains only, and without alpha or paired-chain data the features that could be detected were limited.

The cohort was made up of approximately 670 healthy bone marrow donors. At the time of sampling, all cohort members were nominally healthy, though unrecorded immune exposures were likely present. The donor was CMV seronegative and belonged to the group of around 350 seronegative cohort members. A peripheral blood sample was provided by each donor, and peripheral blood mononuclear cells were used for TCR beta sequencing. Genomic DNA was extracted from the blood cell samples with the Qiagen DNeasy Blood Extraction Kit. There are a few counts of this clone. It lacks a known antigen. Base-call qualities are not available, and no considerably larger clone is one nucleotide away.

Sequenced sample: PBMCs. The chain was built from TRBV15 and TRBJ2-5, with TRBD2 identical over 12 junction bases. The sequence was obtained from a woman between 35 and 50 years old in good health and CMV-seronegative. The nucleotide sequence is TGTGCCACCAGCTTCCAGACTAGCGGGGGATCGGAGACCCAGTACTTC. Its translation reads: CATSFQTSGGSETQYF.